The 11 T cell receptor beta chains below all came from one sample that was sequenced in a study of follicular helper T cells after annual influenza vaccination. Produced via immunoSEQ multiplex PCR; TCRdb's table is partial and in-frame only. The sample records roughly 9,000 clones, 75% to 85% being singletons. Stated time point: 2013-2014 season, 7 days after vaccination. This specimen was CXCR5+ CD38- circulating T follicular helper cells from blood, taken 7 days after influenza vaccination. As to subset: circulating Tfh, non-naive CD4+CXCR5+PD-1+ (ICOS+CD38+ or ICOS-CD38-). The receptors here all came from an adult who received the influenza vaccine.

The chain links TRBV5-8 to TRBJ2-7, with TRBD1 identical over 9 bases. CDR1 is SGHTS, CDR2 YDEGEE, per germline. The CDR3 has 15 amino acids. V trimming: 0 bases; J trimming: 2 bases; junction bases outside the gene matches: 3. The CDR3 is CASSLVGTGPYEQYF. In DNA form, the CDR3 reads TGTGCCAGCAGCTTGGTGGGGACAGGGCCCTACGAGCAGTACTTC.

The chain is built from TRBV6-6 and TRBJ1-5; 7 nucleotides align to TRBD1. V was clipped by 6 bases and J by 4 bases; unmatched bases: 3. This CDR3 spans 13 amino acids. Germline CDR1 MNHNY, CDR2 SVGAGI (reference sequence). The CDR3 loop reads CASSRTGNQPQHF. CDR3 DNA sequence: TGTGCCAGCAGCAGGACAGGTAATCAGCCCCAGCATTTT.

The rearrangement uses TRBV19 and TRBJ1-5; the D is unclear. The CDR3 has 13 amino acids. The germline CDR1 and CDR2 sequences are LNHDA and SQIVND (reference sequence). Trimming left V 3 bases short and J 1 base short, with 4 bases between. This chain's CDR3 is CASSIQSNQPQHF. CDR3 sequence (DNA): TGTGCCAGTAGTATTCAGAGCAATCAGCCCCAGCATTTT.

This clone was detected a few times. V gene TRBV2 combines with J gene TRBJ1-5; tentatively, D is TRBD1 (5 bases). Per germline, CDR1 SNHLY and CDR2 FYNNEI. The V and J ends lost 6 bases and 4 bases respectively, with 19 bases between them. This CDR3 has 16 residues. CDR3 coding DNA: TGTGCCAGCAGGGGAAGGGACGGGTGGCGGAATCAGCCCCAGCATTTT. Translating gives CASRGRDGWRNQPQHF. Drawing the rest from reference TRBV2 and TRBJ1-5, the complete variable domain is EPEVTQTPSHQVTQMGQEVILRCVPISNHLYFYWYRQILGQKVEFLVSFYNNEISEKSEIFDDQFSVERPDGSNFTLKIRSTKLEDSAMYFCASRGRDGWRNQPQHFGDGTRLSIL.

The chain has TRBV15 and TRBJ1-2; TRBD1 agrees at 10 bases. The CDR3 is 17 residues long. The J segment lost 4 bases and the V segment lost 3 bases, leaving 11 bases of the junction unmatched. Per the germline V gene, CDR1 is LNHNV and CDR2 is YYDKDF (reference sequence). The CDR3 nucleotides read TGTGCCACCAGCAGGGAACCATCCGGGACAGGGGCCTATGGCTACACCTTC. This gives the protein CATSREPSGTGAYGYTF.

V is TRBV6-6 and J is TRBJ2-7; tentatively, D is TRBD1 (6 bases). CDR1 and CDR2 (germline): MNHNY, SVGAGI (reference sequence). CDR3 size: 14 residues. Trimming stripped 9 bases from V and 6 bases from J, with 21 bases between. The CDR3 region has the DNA TGTGCCAGTATCCGGGACACCCTTAGAGGCGAGCAGTACTTC. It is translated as CASIRDTLRGEQYF.

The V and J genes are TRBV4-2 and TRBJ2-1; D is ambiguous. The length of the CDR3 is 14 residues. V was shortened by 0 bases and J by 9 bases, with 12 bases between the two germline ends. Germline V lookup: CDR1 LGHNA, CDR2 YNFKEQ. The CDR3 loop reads CASSQDSAASEQFF. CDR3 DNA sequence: TGTGCCAGCAGCCAAGATTCCGCGGCCAGTGAGCAGTTCTTC.

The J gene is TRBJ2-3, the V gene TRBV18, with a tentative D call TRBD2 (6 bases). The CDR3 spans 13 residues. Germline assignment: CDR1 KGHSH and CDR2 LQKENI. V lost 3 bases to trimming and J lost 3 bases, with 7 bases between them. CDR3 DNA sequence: TGTGCCAGCTCACCCGGGACTACAGATACGCAGTATTTT. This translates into CASSPGTTDTQYF.

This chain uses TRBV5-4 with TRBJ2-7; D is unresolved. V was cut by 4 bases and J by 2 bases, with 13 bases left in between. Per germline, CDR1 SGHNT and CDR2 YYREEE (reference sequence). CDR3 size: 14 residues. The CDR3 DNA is TGTGCCAGCAGCCGCTTTGGGGAAACCTACGAGCAGTACTTC. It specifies CASSRFGETYEQYF. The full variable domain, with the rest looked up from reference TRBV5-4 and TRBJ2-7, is ETGVTQSPTHLIKTRGQQVTLRCSSQSGHNTVSWYQQALGQGPQFIFQYYREEENGRGNFPPRFSGLQFPNYSSELNVNALELDDSALYLCASSRFGETYEQYFGPGTRLTVT.

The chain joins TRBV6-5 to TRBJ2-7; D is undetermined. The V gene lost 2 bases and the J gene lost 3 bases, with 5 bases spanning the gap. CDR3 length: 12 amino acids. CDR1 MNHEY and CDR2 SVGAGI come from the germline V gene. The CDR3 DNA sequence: TGTGCCAGCAGTTACGGGGTCTACGAGCAGTACTTC. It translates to CASSYGVYEQYF.

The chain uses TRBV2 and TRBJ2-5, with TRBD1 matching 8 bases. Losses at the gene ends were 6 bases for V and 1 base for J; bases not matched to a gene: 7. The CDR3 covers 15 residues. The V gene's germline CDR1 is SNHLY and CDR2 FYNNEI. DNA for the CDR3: TGTGCCAGCAGCCGGGACAGGAGTAGCCAAGAGACCCAGTACTTC. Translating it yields CASSRDRSSQETQYF.